The 27 T cell receptor beta chains below were found in one sample sequenced in a study of OX40 agonist ivuxolimab in advanced cancers. Sequencing was performed with immunoSEQ multiplex PCR; in TCRdb, only in-frame clones are kept and a portion is missing. The table includes tens of thousands of clones, 65% to 85% detected once. This material consisted of CD4+ or CD8+ T cells sorted from blood, taken in a trial of the OX40 agonist ivuxolimab. These receptor sequences come from an adult with an advanced solid tumor such as melanoma, head and neck, liver or kidney cancer.

V and J are TRBV19 and TRBJ1-5; D is ambiguous. The V end lost 4 bases, the J end lost 2 bases, and 6 bases lay between the germline ends. From germline, CDR1 is LNHDA and CDR2 SQIVND (reference sequence). This CDR3 comprises 13 residues. In DNA form, the CDR3 reads TGTGCCAGTAGTACTGACCGCAATCAGCCCCAGCATTTT. Translated, it gives CASSTDRNQPQHF.

This sequence joins TRBV9 and TRBJ2-3, with D hard to call. Germline loops: CDR1 SGDLS, CDR2 YYNGEE. Trimming removed 2 bases at V and 2 bases at J, with 3 bases between. This CDR3 has 12 amino acids. CDR3 sequence: CASSVNTDTQYF. The CDR3 DNA reads as TGTGCCAGCAGCGTTAACACAGATACGCAGTATTTT.

The chain has TRBV19 and TRBJ2-1; D may match TRBD1 or TRBD2 (6 bases each). Germline values: CDR1 LNHDA, CDR2 SQIVND (reference sequence). The CDR3 runs to 15 residues. Trimming stripped 2 bases from V and 10 bases from J, with 18 bases between. CDR3 in amino acids: CASSINWGAAKEQFF. The DNA of the CDR3 is TGTGCCAGTAGTATAAACTGGGGGGCGGCGAAGGAGCAGTTCTTC.

The J gene is TRBJ2-2, the V gene TRBV12-5; TRBD1 is a possible D gene (6 bases). CDR1 and CDR2 from the germline V gene are LGHNT and FRNRAP. The CDR3 length is 15 residues. Trimming removed 1 base at V and 2 bases at J, with 8 bases between. DNA for the CDR3: TGTGCTAGTGGTTTGGACAGGGTAAACACCGGGGAGCTGTTTTTT. Residues: CASGLDRVNTGELFF.

This rearrangement joins TRBV28 to TRBJ1-2; tentatively, D is TRBD1 (5 bases). This CDR3 has 13 amino acids. Germline lookup yields CDR1 MDHEN and CDR2 SYDVKM. Trimming took 8 bases from V and 4 from J, leaving 14 bases between them. The DNA of the CDR3 is TGTGCCAGCGAGAAAGGGACGCTCTATGGCTACACCTTC. It is translated as CASEKGTLYGYTF.

This chain links TRBV6-4 with TRBJ2-5, with TRBD2 matching over 13 bases. Trimming cost V 1 base and J 7 bases; bases outside gene matches: 3. The germline V gene has CDR1 MRHNA and CDR2 SNTAGT. This CDR3 has 15 residues. CDR3 loop: CASSDFTSGGGTQYF. CDR3 DNA sequence: TGTGCCAGCAGTGACTTTACTAGCGGGGGGGGGACCCAGTACTTC.

The J gene is TRBJ2-2, the V gene TRBV11-3, with D possibly being TRBD1 (6 bases). CDR3 length: 14 amino acids. Germline CDR1 and CDR2: SGHNT and YENEEA. Trimming removed 3 bases at V and 6 bases at J, with 11 bases between. Written as DNA, the CDR3 is TGTGCCAGCAGCTTTGACAGGACCCCCGGGGAGCTGTTTTTT. Residues: CASSFDRTPGELFF.

This clone was detected only a few times. The CDR3 loop reads CASSISRTPNYGYTF. CDR3 DNA sequence: TGTGCCAGTAGTATCTCCCGGACACCTAACTATGGCTACACCTTC. This chain connects TRBV19 to TRBJ1-2, with D perhaps TRBD1 (5 bases). V shed 3 bases and J shed 0 bases, with 11 bases lying between them. Germline V gene data show CDR1 as LNHDA and CDR2 as SQIVND (reference sequence). The CDR3 contains 15 residues.

This chain connects TRBV10-3 to TRBJ1-1, with unresolved D. Per the germline V gene, CDR1 is ENHRY and CDR2 is SYGVKD. This CDR3 region has 14 residues. Trimming stripped 11 bases from V and 4 bases from J, with 20 bases between. As DNA, the CDR3 is TGTGCCGCAGCATGGACGGATGTCGGCACTGAAGCTTTCTTT. Translated, it gives CAAAWTDVGTEAFF.

Of note for this clone: This specimen includes other DNA sequences encoding the same CDR3. J is TRBJ1-6 and V is TRBV19; unclear D gene. CDR3 size: 14 residues. V was trimmed by 3 bases and J by 6 bases, leaving 9 bases between them. Germline V gene lookup returns CDR1 LNHDA and CDR2 SQIVND (reference sequence). The CDR3 DNA reads TGTGCCAGTAGTATTGGTGGTGGTAATTCACCCCTCCACTTT. Amino acid sequence: CASSIGGGNSPLHF.

This chain uses TRBV18 with TRBJ2-5, with 8 bases identical to TRBD1. This CDR3 contains 15 residues. The J segment lost 7 bases and the V segment lost 3 bases, leaving 10 bases of the junction unmatched. Germline V gene data show CDR1 as KGHSH and CDR2 as LQKENI. The CDR3 sequence is CASSPRPGTGGTQYF. CDR3 bases: TGTGCCAGCTCACCTCGGCCCGGGACAGGCGGGACCCAGTACTTC.

CDR3 sequence (DNA): TGTGCCAGCAGCCTACAACAGGGGGCGGGCACTGAAGCTTTCTTT. Amino acid sequence: CASSLQQGAGTEAFF. The chain joins TRBV7-2 to TRBJ1-1; 9 bases align to TRBD1. Germline CDR1 SGHTA, CDR2 FQGNSA. V shed 5 bases and J 4 bases; nucleotides not matched to a gene: 8. The CDR3 length is 15 residues.

The table lists this clone with a count of one. This chain connects TRBV4-1 to TRBJ1-2; D is perhaps TRBD1 (6 bases). V dropped 2 bases and J dropped 1 base, with 14 bases sitting between them. Germline V gene lookup returns CDR1 MGHRA and CDR2 YSYEKL. This CDR3 has 16 residues. The CDR3 region has the DNA TGCGCCAGCAGCCAACTGGGGGGCGTAGGTAACTATGGCTACACCTTC. Amino acid sequence: CASSQLGGVGNYGYTF.

The chain recombines TRBV5-1 with TRBJ1-2; 7 bases are a match to TRBD1. Unmatched junction bases numbered 11, after V lost 3 bases and J lost 0 bases. CDR1 is SGHRS, CDR2 YFSETQ, per germline. The CDR3 loop spans 17 amino acids. DNA for the CDR3: TGCGCCAGCAGCTCGGGGGACAGTGGATGGTCTAACTATGGCTACACCTTC. This encodes CASSSGDSGWSNYGYTF.

This chain connects TRBV6-5 to TRBJ2-7; D is perhaps TRBD1 (6 bases). The CDR3 spans 13 residues. From germline, CDR1 is MNHEY and CDR2 SVGAGI. V gave up 7 bases and J gave up 2 bases, with 12 bases separating them. The CDR3 DNA reads TGTGCCAGCACCCGGACAGTTACCTACGAGCAGTACTTC. This gives the protein CASTRTVTYEQYF.

This sequence joins TRBV5-1 and TRBJ2-1; 10 bases align to TRBD2. The CDR3 totals 16 residues. V lost 1 base and J lost 2; bases outside the gene matches: 3. Germline CDR1 reads SGHRS; CDR2 reads YFSETQ. CDR3 sequence: CASSLLAGGTYNEQFF. The CDR3 region has the DNA TGCGCCAGCAGCTTGTTAGCGGGGGGCACCTACAATGAGCAGTTCTTC. Looking up the rest from reference TRBV5-1 and TRBJ2-1 gives the full variable domain: KAGVTQTPRYLIKTRGQQVTLSCSPISGHRSVSWYQQTPGQGLQFLFEYFSETQRNKGNFPGRFSGRQFSNSRSEMNVSTLELGDSALYLCASSLLAGGTYNEQFFGPGTRLTVL.

The chain has TRBV7-8 and TRBJ1-2; no reliable D call. The length of the CDR3 is 13 residues. Germline V gene sequence: CDR1 SGHVS, CDR2 FQNEAQ. The germline V and J ends were trimmed by 0 bases and 8 bases, with 10 bases remaining between them. The CDR3 sequence is CASSLAGRPGYTF. The CDR3 DNA is TGTGCCAGCAGCTTAGCGGGCAGGCCAGGCTACACCTTC.

This chain connects TRBV7-9 to TRBJ1-5, with 7 positions matching TRBD1. With 2 bases clipped from V and 2 bases from J, the junction kept 0 bases outside the gene matches. The CDR3 length is 14 residues. Germline values: CDR1 SEHNR, CDR2 FQNEAQ (reference sequence). The CDR3 here is CASSLTGGNQPQHF. In DNA, the CDR3 is TGTGCCAGCAGCTTAACAGGGGGCAATCAGCCCCAGCATTTT.

The V and J genes are TRBV9 and TRBJ2-1; D unclear. Germline lookup yields CDR1 SGDLS and CDR2 YYNGEE. Trimming cost V 1 base and J 6 bases, with 5 bases left between them. This CDR3 has 12 residues. CDR3 amino acids: CASSVRSNEQFF. The CDR3 DNA is TGTGCCAGCAGCGTACGGAGCAATGAGCAGTTCTTC.

Notes on this clone: The CDR3 end shows no conserved phenylalanine or tryptophan, and so a read error is likely. It is unclear where the CDR3 begins or ends on the DNA, so no DNA is shown, and the CDR3 is as TCRdb lists it. V gene TRBV6-5 combines with J gene TRBJ1-1; the table's D call TRBD1 went unverified against the DNA. Both ends counted, the CDR3 spans 12 residues. Germline loops: CDR1 MNHEY, CDR2 SVGAGI. The CDR3 is CASSYSGQQFNL.

The CDR3 DNA reads as TGTGCCAGCAGCTTAGTAGAGGGGGCGGGCACTGAAGCTTTCTTT. Its translation: CASSLVEGAGTEAFF. The chain joins TRBV11-2 to TRBJ1-1, with 7 bases that match TRBD1. Per the germline V gene, CDR1 is SGHAT and CDR2 is FQNNGV. This CDR3 has 15 amino acids. V trimming: 1 base; J trimming: 4 bases; junction bases outside the gene matches: 6. Combining the CDR3 with reference TRBV11-2 and TRBJ1-1 gives the whole variable domain EAGVAQSPRYKIIEKRQSVAFWCNPISGHATLYWYQQILGQGPKLLIQFQNNGVVDDSQLPKDRFSAERLKGVDSTLKIQPAKLEDSAVYLCASSLVEGAGTEAFFGQGTRLTVV.

The chain combines TRBV7-9 with TRBJ1-1; TRBD1 matches at 7 bases. Germline V gives CDR1 SEHNR, CDR2 FQNEAQ (reference sequence). Trimming at V came to 1 base and at J to 0 bases, leaving 8 bases not matched to a gene. This CDR3 has 17 amino acids. CDR3 region: CASSLVGAGQMNTEAFF. CDR3 DNA sequence: TGTGCCAGCAGCTTAGTAGGAGCGGGACAGATGAACACTGAAGCTTTCTTT.

This clone was seen a handful of times. The chain uses TRBV28 and TRBJ1-6; 7 nucleotides line up with TRBD1. The CDR3 sequence is 15 residues long. V shed 2 bases and J 6 bases; nucleotides not matched to a gene: 4. The V gene's germline CDR1 is MDHEN and CDR2 SYDVKM. CDR3 region: CASSLRQGGNSPLHF. The CDR3 nucleotides are TGTGCCAGCAGTTTAAGACAGGGAGGTAATTCACCCCTCCACTTT. Combining the CDR3 with reference TRBV28 and TRBJ1-6 gives the whole variable domain DVKVTQSSRYLVKRTGEKVFLECVQDMDHENMFWYRQDPGLGLRLIYFSYDVKMKEKGDIPEGYSVSREKKERFSLILESASTNQTSMYLCASSLRQGGNSPLHFGNGTRLTVT.

This chain links TRBV28 with TRBJ1-4; D gene unclear. Trimming left V 2 bases short and J 5 bases short, with 6 bases between. Per germline, CDR1 MDHEN and CDR2 SYDVKM. The CDR3 is 13 amino acids. The CDR3 reads CASSLGWNEKLFF. CDR3 nucleotides: TGTGCCAGCAGTTTAGGGTGGAATGAAAAACTGTTTTTT.

The gene calls are TRBV28 and TRBJ1-2; D uncertain. CDR3 length equals 12 residues. Trimming left V 3 bases short and J 5 bases short, with 7 bases between. The germline V gene has CDR1 MDHEN and CDR2 SYDVKM. The CDR3, as DNA: TGTGCCAGCAGTTTGGGCCGTTATGGCTACACCTTC. It codes for CASSLGRYGYTF.

This chain links TRBV5-1 with TRBJ1-2, with D possibly being TRBD1 (6 bases). The CDR3 totals 17 residues. Germline values: CDR1 SGHRS, CDR2 YFSETQ. Trimming pared 3 bases from V and 4 bases from J, leaving 22 bases between. Here the CDR3 DNA reads TGCGCCAGCAGCTGGCAATCCCCAGGGGATAATTTCTATGGCTACACCTTC. Translation: CASSWQSPGDNFYGYTF.

The chain recombines TRBV20-1 with TRBJ2-7; perhaps TRBD2 as D (6 bases). Germline lookup yields CDR1 DFQATT and CDR2 SNEGSKA (reference sequence). Trimming cost V 6 bases and J 9 bases, with 15 bases left between them. The CDR3 has 11 residues. Written as DNA, the CDR3 is TGCAGTGCAGGGCTCCGGGACTGGCAGTACTTC. Protein sequence: CSAGLRDWQYF.